The present entry profiles one TCR beta chain with its context. This clone showed up just once. Its recognized antigen is unknown. No base qualities exist here, and no much larger clone lies one base off it. The CDR1 and CDR2 encoded by the germline V gene are SGHRS and YFSETQ. At the junction V is shortened by 0 bases and J by 5 bases; bases outside the gene matches: 6. Counted from cysteine to phenylalanine, this CDR3 has 15 amino acids. Only CDR3 DNA is held: 45 bases, read in frame from base 1. Sorted unstimulated T cells and proliferating T cells recovered from mixed lymphocyte reactions underwent TCRbeta CDR3 sequencing. Fresh whole blood from 9 to 11 HLA-typed healthy donors was used to isolate PBMCs. Unstimulated CD4+ non-regulatory T cells were FACS-sorted to map the origin of alloreactive clones. The sample comes from a study of siplizumab effects on memory and regulatory T cells (dated by TCRdb to about 2019). Regarding the study in general: The effect of the anti-CD2 antibody siplizumab on alloreactive T-cell subsets was examined in allogeneic mixed lymphocyte reactions constructed from human PBMCs. Here is what the overall study found, with its caveats: Unstimulated naive T cells appeared more diverse than memory T cells, and naive cells seemed to contribute substantially to the alloresponse. Siplizumab significantly reduced the cumulative frequency of alloreactive sequences traceable to unstimulated CD4+ memory T cells. Sequences below about 10^-5 frequency were poorly captured, so only a minor fraction of alloreactive clones could be mapped to unstimulated subsets. Roughly 80-95% of proliferating CD4+ or CD8+ clones could not be assigned a naive or memory phenotype. Of the alloreactive CD4+ clones that could be mapped, the Treg-derived share averaged about 67% with siplizumab compared with under 30% in control reactions. Whether proliferating Tregs from siplizumab cultures were suppressive was not functionally confirmed.

The method behind the library was the immunoSEQ multiplex PCR assay. About 10^5 TCR templates per sample were assayed by the deep sequencing platform. Genomic DNA extracted from sorted T cells was used for TCRbeta CDR3 sequencing. Turning to the authors' computational methods: Clonal analysis of TCRbeta CDR3 data was done in the R programming language. Alloreactive CD4+ and CD8+ clones were defined by comparing unstimulated samples with post-reaction CFSE-low samples. Regulatory or non-regulatory origin was assigned to alloreactive CD4+ clones by matching of sequences to sorted unstimulated Treg and non-Treg repertoires. TCRdb holds this immuneACCESS table with in-frame rearrangements only. Some clones are missing; in checked studies, unresolved V genes explain under half, and the rest has no known cause. The V and J calls and the clone size are those of that table, but D and trimming were determined from the DNA. The sample data list approximately 92,000 clones, and roughly 94% of these were observed just once. The biggest ten clones account for 1.3% of the sample.

The receptor comes from a human donor in good health. The rearrangement combines TRBV5-1 with TRBJ1-2, and TRBD1 matches 8 of the central bases. Sequencing input: non-Treg CD4+ T cells sorted from blood. The sample's cell subset or site, from its label and the paper: FACS-sorted unstimulated CD4+ non-regulatory T cells. The CDR3 region: CASSLDPGDRYGYTF. The sequence in DNA is TGCGCCAGCAGCTTGGACCCGGGGGACAGGTATGGCTACACCTTC.